Presented here are 7 T cell receptor beta chains from one specimen sequenced in a study. TCRdb reanalysed the RT-PCR reads using MiXCR and keeps one entry per CDR3 protein. The sample has 650,000 to 800,000 distinct CDR3 sequences; 14% are singletons. The sample was memory CD4+ T cells from blood. Receptor source: a female donor in good health, serving as a healthy control.

The V and J genes are TRBV12-3 or TRBV12-4 and TRBJ2-2; 8 nucleotides match TRBD2. V dropped 5 bases and J dropped 6; count of bases not matched to a gene: 11. There are 16 residues in the CDR3. The CDR3 coding sequence is TGTGCCAGCAGTACCTTCGGGAGGGGTTTGGCCGGGGAGCTGTTTTTT. Translating it yields CASSTFGRGLAGELFF.

This clonotype was counted ten times or more. The chain recombines TRBV10-1 with TRBJ1-5; TRBD1 aligns across 9 bases. CDR1 is WNHNN and CDR2 is SYGVQD in the germline V gene (reference sequence). This CDR3 region has 15 residues. V lost 3 bases and J lost 6; bases outside the gene matches: 6. CDR3 sequence (DNA): TGCGCCAGCAGTGATGGGGGACAGGGTATTCAGCCCCAGCATTTT. As protein: CASSDGGQGIQPQHF.

This clonotype occurred many times. The rearrangement uses TRBV25-1 and TRBJ2-7; possible D gene TRBD1, 5 bases. The CDR3 length is 12 residues. The germline V and J ends were trimmed by 6 bases and 3 bases, with 9 bases remaining between them. CDR1 and CDR2 (germline): MGHDK, SYGVNS. CDR3 in DNA: TGTGCCAGCAGGGGTCAGGGCTACGAGCAGTACTTC. The encoded protein is CASRGQGYEQYF.

This clonotype was seen a handful of times. The V and J genes are TRBV6-2 or TRBV6-3 and TRBJ2-3; D is ambiguous. The CDR3 is made up of 12 amino acids. Trimming pared 5 bases from V and 2 bases from J, leaving 5 bases between. Germline V gene sequence: CDR1 MNHEY, CDR2 SVGEGT. CDR3 protein: CASSTHTDTQYF. CDR3 DNA: TGTGCCAGCAGTACCCACACAGATACGCAGTATTTT.

The chain employs TRBV27 and TRBJ1-6; TRBD1 matches at 11 bases. The CDR3 extends over 16 amino acids. Trimming removed 4 bases from V and 9 bases from J; junction bases left unmatched: 8. Germline loops: CDR1 MNHEY, CDR2 SMNVEV (reference sequence). The CDR3 DNA reads TGTGCCAGCAGTTCTGATGTGGGACAGGGGGGTTCACCCCTCCACTTT. Its translation is CASSSDVGQGGSPLHF.

This clonotype came up a few times. V usage is TRBV7-2 and J usage is TRBJ2-5, with a possible D match to TRBD1 (7 bases). This CDR3 is 14 amino acids long. Germline values: CDR1 SGHTA, CDR2 FQGNSA. Between the trimmed V and J ends, which lost 3 bases and 5 bases, there was a span of 13 bases. CDR3 loop: CASSFVRGVETQYF. The CDR3 nucleotides read TGTGCCAGCAGCTTTGTCAGGGGGGTGGAGACCCAGTACTTC.

This clonotype was counted ten times or more. This chain uses TRBV29-1 with TRBJ2-7; 7 positions match TRBD1. The V and J ends lost 7 bases and 3 bases, in that order; junction bases with no gene match: 12. The CDR3 extends over 14 amino acids. CDR1 and CDR2 (germline): SQVTM, ANQGSEA. This CDR3 reads CSARDSSMGYEQYF. The CDR3 coding sequence is TGCAGCGCCCGGGACAGCTCCATGGGCTACGAGCAGTACTTC.